What follows are 15 T cell receptor beta chains derived from one specimen sequenced in a study of breast tumors, draining lymph nodes, adjacent tissues. TCRdb called the multiplex PCR reads again in MiXCR, with one record for every CDR3 protein. Among around 130,000 distinct CDR3 sequences, about 31% were seen once, and the ten largest hold 2.3%. Axillary draining lymph nodes of breast cancer patients supplied the node samples. Material for sequencing was axillary lymph node tissue. The receptor source for this set is a female donor with breast cancer. Some clones in this sample may be carry-over from other donors' samples.

Comments on this clonotype: A clone one base away is much larger, so this may be a read error. The J gene is TRBJ1-6, the V gene TRBV6-5, with 9 positions matching TRBD1. The ends lost 5 bases at V and 10 bases at J; junction bases unmatched: 9. This CDR3 spans 15 amino acids. Germline CDR1 is MNHEY and CDR2 is SVGAGI. CDR3 protein: CASSLQGQGTSPLHF. As DNA, the CDR3 is TGTGCCAGCAGTCTCCAAGGACAGGGGACCTCACCCCTCCACTTT.

The chain combines TRBV2 with TRBJ2-7; D might be TRBD1 (5 bases). Germline loops: CDR1 SNHLY, CDR2 FYNNEI. The CDR3 has 11 residues. CDR3 in amino acids: CASNRQRMEYV. Written as DNA, the CDR3 is TGCGCCAGCAACCGACAGAGGATGGAGTACGTC.

This CDR3 is CASSFTTTGARNSPLHF. The CDR3 DNA reads TGTGCCAGCAGCTTCACCACGACAGGGGCTAGGAATTCACCCCTCCACTTT. This chain uses TRBV28 with TRBJ1-6, with 8 bases identical to TRBD1. V trimming: 6 bases; J trimming: 7 bases; junction bases outside the gene matches: 14. The CDR3 extends over 17 amino acids. CDR1 MDHEN and CDR2 SYDVKM come from the germline V gene.

Comments on this clonotype: An end of the junction does not agree with germline; a read error may underlie this. In nucleotides, the CDR3 is TGCGTCAGCAGCTTGGGTAGAACAGATACGCAGTATTTT. Encoded protein: CVSSLGRTDTQYF. The chain joins TRBV5-1 to TRBJ2-3; D unresolved. Germline values: CDR1 SGHRS, CDR2 YFSETQ. The CDR3 totals 13 residues.

This sequence joins TRBV18 and TRBJ2-3; 11 positions match TRBD1. The CDR3 extends over 17 amino acids. J gave up 5 bases and V 0 bases, and 7 bases lay outside the gene matches. Per germline, CDR1 KGHSH and CDR2 LQKENI. The CDR3 DNA is TGTGCCAGCTCACCACCCTGGACAGGGGGCGCAGGAGATACGCAGTATTTT. Amino acid sequence: CASSPPWTGGAGDTQYF.

In regard to this clonotype: This may stem from a read error, because a much larger clone lies one nucleotide away. The chain joins TRBV11-3 to TRBJ2-5; the D call may be TRBD1 or TRBD2 (6 bases each). The CDR3 has 14 amino acids. The germline V gene encodes CDR1 SGHNT and CDR2 YENEEA. V lost 5 bases, J lost 5 bases, and 15 bases lay in between. For the CDR3, the DNA is TGTGCCAGCAGCCACAGAGGGGGGACGGAGACCCAGTACTTC. Protein sequence: CASSHRGGTETQYF.

This clonotype was observed a handful of times. The chain uses TRBV14 and TRBJ2-1; D is unresolved. Germline assignment: CDR1 SGHDN and CDR2 FVKESK. V was clipped by 0 bases and J by 4 bases, with 19 bases between them. The CDR3 totals 18 residues. The CDR3 sequence: CASSQDLYRTTTYNEQFF. The CDR3 DNA reads as TGTGCCAGCAGCCAAGACCTTTATAGGACCACTACTTACAATGAGCAGTTCTTC. Based on the CDR3 plus reference TRBV14 and TRBJ2-1, the full variable domain is EAGVTQFPSHSVIEKGQTVTLRCDPISGHDNLYWYRRVMGKEIKFLLHFVKESKQDESGMPNNRFLAERTGGTYSTLKVQPAELEDSGVYFCASSQDLYRTTTYNEQFFGPGTRLTVL.

This clonotype was counted a single time. The chain uses TRBV4-3 and TRBJ1-2; D is perhaps TRBD1 (5 bases). The CDR3 loop spans 13 amino acids. Germline V gene data show CDR1 as LGHNA and CDR2 as YSLEER. The V gene lost 3 bases and the J gene lost 9 bases, with 14 bases spanning the gap. The CDR3 region is CASSQDGGYSYTF. DNA of the CDR3: TGCGCCAGCAGCCAGGACGGGGGGTATAGCTACACCTTC.

This clonotype showed up just a few times. A read error may account for a junction end that differs from germline. The chain couples TRBV20-1 to TRBJ1-6; 7 bases match TRBD1. CDR3 length: 16 amino acids. The V gene's germline CDR1 is DFQATT and CDR2 SNEGSKA (reference sequence). The CDR3 is CSARAAQGSSNSPLHF. For the CDR3, the DNA is TGCAGTGCTAGAGCCGCACAGGGGTCCTCTAATTCACCCCTCCACTTT.

Comment on this clonotype: A read error may produce the germline difference seen at one junction end. The chain links TRBV24-1 to TRBJ2-1, with 8 bases identical to TRBD1. This CDR3 has 15 residues. Germline CDR1 reads KGHDR; CDR2 reads SFDVKD. The CDR3 bases are TGTGCCACCAGGACCGGACAGGGAAATAGCAATCAGCAGTTCTTC. Its translation is CATRTGQGNSNQQFF.

This clonotype was found many times. The CDR3, as DNA: TGCGCCAGCAGCTTCGGGGGCATGGAGACCCAGTACTTC. It yields the protein CASSFGGMETQYF. The V and J genes are TRBV5-1 and TRBJ2-5, with D perhaps TRBD1 or TRBD2 (6 bases each). The CDR3 extends over 13 amino acids. V was shortened by 2 bases and J by 5 bases, with 10 bases between the two germline ends. Germline V gene sequence: CDR1 SGHRS, CDR2 YFSETQ. The whole variable domain, remainder taken from reference TRBV5-1 and TRBJ2-5, is KAGVTQTPRYLIKTRGQQVTLSCSPISGHRSVSWYQQTPGQGLQFLFEYFSETQRNKGNFPGRFSGRQFSNSRSEMNVSTLELGDSALYLCASSFGGMETQYFGPGTRLLVL.

Many counts were recorded for this clonotype. The chain couples TRBV9 to TRBJ1-3; tentative D call: TRBD1 (5 bases). This CDR3 is built from 14 residues. Germline loops: CDR1 SGDLS, CDR2 YYNGEE. Trimming shortened V by 3 bases and J by 0 bases, and 7 bases separated the two germline ends. This CDR3 is CASSATASGNTIYF. CDR3 sequence (DNA): TGTGCCAGCAGCGCGACAGCCTCTGGAAACACCATATATTTT.

There are many counts of this clonotype. The V gene is TRBV19, the J gene TRBJ2-1, with D maybe TRBD2 (5 bases). Looked up from germline, CDR1 is LNHDA and CDR2 is SQIVND (reference sequence). V lost 3 bases and J lost 6, with 9 bases in between. The CDR3 is made up of 13 amino acids. The CDR3 DNA is TGTGCCAGTAGTATTAGGGAGTTCAATGAGCAGTTCTTC. As protein: CASSIREFNEQFF.

This clonotype has a handful of counts. The genes are TRBV6-2 or TRBV6-3 and TRBJ2-4; 7 bases fit TRBD1. The CDR3 is 22 residues long. Germline loops: CDR1 MNHEY, CDR2 SVGEGT. After removal of 5 bases from V and 4 bases from J, the junction contained 29 bases not matched to a gene. In DNA form, the CDR3 reads TGTGCCAGCAGTCCCCTTGACAGGGAATTCCCTCAAGCTAAACGCCCGAAAAACATTCAGTACTTC. Protein: CASSPLDREFPQAKRPKNIQYF.

This clonotype occurred many times. For the CDR3, the DNA is TGCGCCAGCAGCCCCCAATGGGGCGGGCCTAATGAAAAACTGTTTTTT. Translation gives CASSPQWGGPNEKLFF. The chain links TRBV4-3 to TRBJ1-4, with D possibly TRBD1 on 5 matching bases. V was trimmed by 4 bases and J by 3 bases, leaving 15 bases between them. This CDR3 region has 16 residues. Germline lookup yields CDR1 LGHNA and CDR2 YSLEER.